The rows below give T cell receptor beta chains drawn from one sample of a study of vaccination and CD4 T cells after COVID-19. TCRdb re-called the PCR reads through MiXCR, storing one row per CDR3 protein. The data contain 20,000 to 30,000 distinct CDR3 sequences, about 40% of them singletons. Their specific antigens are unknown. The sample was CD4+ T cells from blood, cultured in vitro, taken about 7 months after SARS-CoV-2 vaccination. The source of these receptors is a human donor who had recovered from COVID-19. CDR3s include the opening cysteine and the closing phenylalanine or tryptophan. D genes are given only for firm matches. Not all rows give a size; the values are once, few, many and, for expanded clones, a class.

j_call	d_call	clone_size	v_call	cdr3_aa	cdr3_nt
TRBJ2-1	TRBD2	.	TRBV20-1	CSASNLAGGDSNEQFF	TGCAGTGCTAGTAATCTGGCGGGAGGAGACTCCAATGAGCAGTTCTTC
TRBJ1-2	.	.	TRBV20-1	CSAAGERSSYGYTF	TGCAGTGCTGCCGGAGAAAGGAGCAGCTATGGCTACACCTTC
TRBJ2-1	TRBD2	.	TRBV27	CASSLSIRFREEGFF	TGTGCCAGCAGTTTATCGATTAGGTTCCGGGAGGAGGGATTCTTC
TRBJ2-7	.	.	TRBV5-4	CASSYVTDSYEQYF	TGTGCCAGCAGCTACGTCACTGACTCCTACGAGCAGTACTTC
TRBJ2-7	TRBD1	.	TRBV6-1	CASSTAPGQASYEQYF	TGTGCCAGCAGTACGGCTCCGGGACAGGCCTCCTACGAGCAGTACTTC
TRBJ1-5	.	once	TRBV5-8	CASSSRKQPQHF	TGTGCCAGCAGCTCCAGAAAACAGCCCCAGCATTTT
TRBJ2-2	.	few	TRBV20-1	CSAREGGVRGELFF	TGCAGTGCTAGAGAGGGCGGGGTGCGAGGGGAGCTGTTTTTT
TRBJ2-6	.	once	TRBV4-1	CASSPTESSGANVLTF	TGCGCCAGCAGCCCTACCGAGAGCTCTGGGGCCAACGTCCTGACTTTC
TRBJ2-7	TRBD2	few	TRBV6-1	CASRGAGGRYEQYF	TGTGCCAGCAGAGGGGCGGGAGGGCGCTACGAGCAGTACTTC
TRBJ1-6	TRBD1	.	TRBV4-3	CASSYRDRGNSPLHF	TGCGCCAGCAGCTACCGGGACAGGGGAAATTCACCCCTCCACTTT
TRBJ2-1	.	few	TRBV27	CASRRPAINNEQFF	TGTGCCAGCAGACGACCAGCAATAAACAATGAGCAGTTCTTC
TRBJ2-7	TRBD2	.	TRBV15	CATSRGRREGTYEQYF	TGTGCCACCAGCAGAGGCAGGCGGGAGGGGACCTACGAGCAGTACTTC
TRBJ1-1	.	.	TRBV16	CASSQGRNTEAFF	TGTGCCAGCAGCCAAGGGCGAAACACTGAAGCTTTCTTT
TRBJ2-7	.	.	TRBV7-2	CASSPGQLPTEQYF	TGTGCCAGCAGCCCCGGACAGTTACCTACGGAGCAGTACTTC
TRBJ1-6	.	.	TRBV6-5	CASSYSKGDSPLHF	TGTGCCAGCAGTTACTCGAAGGGGGATTCACCCCTCCACTTT
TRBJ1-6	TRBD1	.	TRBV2	CASSPQGVTNSPLHF	TGTGCCAGCAGCCCCCAGGGGGTGACAAATTCACCCCTCCACTTT
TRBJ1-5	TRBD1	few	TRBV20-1	CSARTGVGNQPQHF	TGCAGTGCAAGGACAGGGGTTGGTAATCAGCCCCAGCATTTT
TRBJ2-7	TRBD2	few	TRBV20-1	CSARGLAGHSYEQYF	TGCAGTGCACGAGGCCTAGCGGGACACTCCTACGAGCAGTACTTC
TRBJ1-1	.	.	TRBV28	CASSPGPGRQVNTEAFF	TGTGCCAGCAGTCCGGGACCGGGACGTCAAGTGAACACTGAAGCTTTCTTT
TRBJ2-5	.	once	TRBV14	CASSQGARSETQYF	TGTGCCAGCAGCCAAGGGGCTAGGTCAGAGACCCAGTACTTC
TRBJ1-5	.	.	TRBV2	CASSAYRGVGQPQHF	TGTGCCAGCAGTGCCTACCGGGGTGTCGGGCAGCCCCAGCATTTT
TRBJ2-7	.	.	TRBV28	CASSSSSYEQYF	TGTGCCAGCAGTTCCAGCTCCTACGAGCAGTACTTC
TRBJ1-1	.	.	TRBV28	CASTLPSGAAGNTEAFF	TGTGCCAGCACCCTCCCCTCGGGCGCTGCTGGGAACACTGAAGCTTTCTTT
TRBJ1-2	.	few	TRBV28	CASSFSTLQDGYTF	TGTGCCAGCAGTTTCTCCACACTTCAAGATGGCTACACCTTC
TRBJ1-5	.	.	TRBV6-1	CASSDHRDAGNQPQHF	TGTGCCAGCAGTGACCACCGGGACGCAGGAAATCAGCCCCAGCATTTT
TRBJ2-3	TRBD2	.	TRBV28	CASSRGWREIVDTQYF	TGTGCCAGCAGTAGAGGGTGGCGGGAGATAGTAGATACGCAGTATTTT
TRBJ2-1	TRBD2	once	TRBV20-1	CSARDPGLARGEQFF	TGCAGTGCTAGAGATCCCGGACTAGCGAGAGGTGAGCAGTTCTTC
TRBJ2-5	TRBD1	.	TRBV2	CASIRGQGGRETQYF	TGTGCCAGCATACGGGGACAGGGAGGGAGAGAGACCCAGTACTTC
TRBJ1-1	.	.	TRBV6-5	CASSYSRHSLNTEAFF	TGTGCCAGCAGTTACTCCAGACACTCCCTGAACACTGAAGCTTTCTTT
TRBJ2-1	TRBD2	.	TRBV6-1	CASSPAGLSYNEQFF	TGTGCCAGCAGCCCAGCGGGATTGTCCTACAATGAGCAGTTCTTC
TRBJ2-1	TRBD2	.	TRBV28	CASSGTSGRRHNEQFF	TGTGCCAGCAGTGGGACTAGCGGGAGAAGGCACAATGAGCAGTTCTTC
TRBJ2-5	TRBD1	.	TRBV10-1	CASSAPTGVKTQYF	TGCGCCAGCAGTGCCCCGACAGGGGTAAAGACCCAGTACTTC
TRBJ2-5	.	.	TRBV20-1	CSGGGIGVETQYF	TGCAGTGGCGGGGGCATTGGGGTGGAGACCCAGTACTTC
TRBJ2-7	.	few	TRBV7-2	CASSQRSGYEQYF	TGTGCCAGCAGCCAACGTTCCGGTTACGAGCAGTACTTC
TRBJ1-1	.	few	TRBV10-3	CAISFDTEAFF	TGTGCCATCAGTTTCGACACTGAAGCTTTCTTT
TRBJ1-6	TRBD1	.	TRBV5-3	CARSPDRQGTNSPLHF	TGTGCCAGAAGCCCGGATAGACAGGGGACCAATTCACCCCTCCACTTT
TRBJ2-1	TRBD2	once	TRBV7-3	CASSLKGGLAGPNEQFF	TGTGCCAGCAGCTTAAAAGGGGGACTAGCGGGACCAAATGAGCAGTTCTTC
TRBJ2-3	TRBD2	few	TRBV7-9	CASSLGSLLAGRYTDTQYF	TGTGCCAGCAGCCTGGGTAGTTTACTAGCGGGGAGGTACACAGATACGCAGTATTTT
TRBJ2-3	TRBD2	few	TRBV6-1	CASSELAGGPDTQYF	TGTGCCAGCAGTGAACTAGCGGGAGGGCCAGATACGCAGTATTTT
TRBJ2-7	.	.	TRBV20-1	CSARDRGGLRGYEQYF	TGCAGTGCTAGAGATCGAGGGGGGCTTCGGGGTTACGAGCAGTACTTC
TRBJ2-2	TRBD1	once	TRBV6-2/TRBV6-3	CASRTRIRTGNTGELFF	TGTGCCAGCAGAACCCGAATCAGGACAGGGAACACCGGGGAGCTGTTTTTT
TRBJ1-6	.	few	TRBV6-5	CASSYRNNSPLHF	TGTGCCAGCAGTTACAGGAATAATTCACCCCTCCACTTT
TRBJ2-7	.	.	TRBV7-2	CASSLAWGNPSYEQYF	TGTGCCAGCAGCTTAGCTTGGGGCAACCCCTCCTACGAGCAGTACTTC
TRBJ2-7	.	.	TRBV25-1	CASSELDRPYEQYF	TGTGCCAGCAGTGAATTGGACAGACCCTACGAGCAGTACTTC
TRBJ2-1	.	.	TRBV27	CASSPTRNEQFF	TGTGCCAGCAGTCCGACACGAAATGAGCAGTTCTTC
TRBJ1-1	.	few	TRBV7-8	CASIRNRDVNTEAFF	TGTGCCAGTATTAGAAACAGGGATGTTAACACTGAAGCTTTCTTT
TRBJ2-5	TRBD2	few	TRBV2	CASGAGATGTQYF	TGTGCCAGCGGGGCGGGAGCAACCGGGACCCAGTACTTC
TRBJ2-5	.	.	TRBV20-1	CSARDTRTETQYF	TGCAGTGCTAGGGATACTAGGACGGAGACCCAGTACTTC
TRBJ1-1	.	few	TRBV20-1	CSASWGLAFF	TGCAGTGCTAGTTGGGGGTTGGCTTTCTTT
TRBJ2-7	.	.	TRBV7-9	CASSPAVFAGSYEQYF	TGTGCCAGCAGCCCAGCGGTATTTGCAGGCTCCTACGAGCAGTACTTC
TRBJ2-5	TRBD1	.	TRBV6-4	CASSETGGVETQYF	TGTGCCAGCAGTGAGACAGGGGGCGTGGAGACCCAGTACTTC
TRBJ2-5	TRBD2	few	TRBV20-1	CSARRLAGGWETQYF	TGCAGTGCTAGAAGGCTAGCGGGAGGGTGGGAGACCCAGTACTTC
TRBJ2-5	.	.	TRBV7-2	CASSSNYIQETQYF	TGTGCCAGCAGCTCGAACTATATCCAAGAGACCCAGTACTTC